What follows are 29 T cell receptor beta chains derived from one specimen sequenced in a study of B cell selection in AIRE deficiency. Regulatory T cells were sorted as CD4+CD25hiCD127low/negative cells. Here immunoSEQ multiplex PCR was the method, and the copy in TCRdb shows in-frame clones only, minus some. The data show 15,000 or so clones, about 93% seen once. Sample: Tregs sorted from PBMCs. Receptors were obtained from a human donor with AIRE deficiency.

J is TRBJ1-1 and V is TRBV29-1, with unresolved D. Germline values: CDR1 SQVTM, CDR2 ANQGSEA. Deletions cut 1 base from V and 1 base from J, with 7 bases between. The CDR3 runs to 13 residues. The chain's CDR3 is CSVEGGQNTEAFF. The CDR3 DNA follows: TGCAGCGTTGAAGGGGGTCAGAACACTGAAGCTTTCTTT.

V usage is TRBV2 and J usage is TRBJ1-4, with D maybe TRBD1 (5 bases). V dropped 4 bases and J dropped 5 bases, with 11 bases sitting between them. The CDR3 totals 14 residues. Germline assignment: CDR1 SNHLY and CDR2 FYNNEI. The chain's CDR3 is CASSVRGVNEKLFF. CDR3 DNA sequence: TGTGCCAGCAGTGTACGGGGCGTAAATGAAAAACTGTTTTTT.

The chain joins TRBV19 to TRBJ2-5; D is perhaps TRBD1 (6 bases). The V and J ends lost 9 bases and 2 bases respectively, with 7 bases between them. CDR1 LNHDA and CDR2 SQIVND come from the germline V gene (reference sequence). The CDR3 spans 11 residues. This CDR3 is CASRGQETQYF. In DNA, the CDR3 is TGTGCCAGCAGGGGTCAAGAGACCCAGTACTTC. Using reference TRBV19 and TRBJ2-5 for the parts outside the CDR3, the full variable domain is DGGITQSPKYLFRKEGQNVTLSCEQNLNHDAMYWYRQDPGQGLRLIYYSQIVNDFQKGDIAEGYSVSREKKESFPLTVTSAQKNPTAFYLCASRGQETQYFGPGTRLLVL.

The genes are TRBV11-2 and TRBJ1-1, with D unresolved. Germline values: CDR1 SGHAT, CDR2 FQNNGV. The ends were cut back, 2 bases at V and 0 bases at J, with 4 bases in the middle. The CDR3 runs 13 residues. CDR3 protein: CASSLSLNTEAFF. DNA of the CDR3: TGTGCCAGCAGCTTATCGCTGAACACTGAAGCTTTCTTT.

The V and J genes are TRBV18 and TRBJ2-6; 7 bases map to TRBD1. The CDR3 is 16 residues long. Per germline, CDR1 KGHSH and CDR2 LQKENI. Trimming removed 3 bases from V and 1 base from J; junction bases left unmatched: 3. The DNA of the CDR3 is TGTGCCAGCTCACCGGCAGGGGGTTCTGGGGCCAACGTCCTGACTTTC. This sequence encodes CASSPAGGSGANVLTF.

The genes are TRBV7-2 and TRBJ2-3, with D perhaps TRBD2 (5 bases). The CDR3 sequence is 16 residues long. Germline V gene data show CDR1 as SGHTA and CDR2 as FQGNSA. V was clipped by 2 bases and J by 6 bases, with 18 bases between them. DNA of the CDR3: TGTGCCAGCAGCTTAATAATAAGGACTTTCAAGGATACGCAGTATTTT. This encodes CASSLIIRTFKDTQYF.

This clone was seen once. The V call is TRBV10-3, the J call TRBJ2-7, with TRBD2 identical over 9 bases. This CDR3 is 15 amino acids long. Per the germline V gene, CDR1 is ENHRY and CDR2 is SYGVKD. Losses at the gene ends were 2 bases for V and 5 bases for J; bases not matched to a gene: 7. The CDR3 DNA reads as TGTGCCATCAGTGAGCCGGTAGGACTAGCGAACGAGCAGTACTTC. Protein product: CAISEPVGLANEQYF.

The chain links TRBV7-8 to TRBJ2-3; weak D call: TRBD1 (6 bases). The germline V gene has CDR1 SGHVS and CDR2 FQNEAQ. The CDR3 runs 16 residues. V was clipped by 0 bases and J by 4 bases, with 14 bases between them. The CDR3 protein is CASSLAGTGSPDTQYF. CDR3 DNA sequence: TGTGCCAGCAGCTTAGCGGGAACAGGGTCCCCAGATACGCAGTATTTT.

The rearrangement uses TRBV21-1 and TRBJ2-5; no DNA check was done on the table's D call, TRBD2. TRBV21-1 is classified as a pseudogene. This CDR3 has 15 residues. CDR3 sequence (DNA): TGTGCCAGCAGCAAAGGCGGCGGATACCAAGAGACCCAGTACTTC. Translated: CASSKGGGYQETQYF.

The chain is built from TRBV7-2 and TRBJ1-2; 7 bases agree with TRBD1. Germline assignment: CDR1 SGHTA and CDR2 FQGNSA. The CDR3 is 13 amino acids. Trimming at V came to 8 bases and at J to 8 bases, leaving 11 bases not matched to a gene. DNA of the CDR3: TGTGCCAGCGGCAACAGGGGCCAAAGGGGCTACACCTTC. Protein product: CASGNRGQRGYTF.

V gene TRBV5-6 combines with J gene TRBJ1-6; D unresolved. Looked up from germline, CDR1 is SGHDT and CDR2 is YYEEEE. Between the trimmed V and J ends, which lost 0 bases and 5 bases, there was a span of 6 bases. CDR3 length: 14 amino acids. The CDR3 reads CASSLGQNNSPLHF. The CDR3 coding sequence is TGTGCCAGCAGCTTGGGGCAGAATAATTCACCCCTCCACTTT.

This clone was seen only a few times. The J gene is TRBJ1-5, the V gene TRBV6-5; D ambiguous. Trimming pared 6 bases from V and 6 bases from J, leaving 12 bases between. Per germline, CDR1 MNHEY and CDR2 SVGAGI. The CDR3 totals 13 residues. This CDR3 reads CASRERGSQPQHF. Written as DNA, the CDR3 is TGTGCCAGCAGGGAGAGAGGGAGTCAGCCCCAGCATTTT.

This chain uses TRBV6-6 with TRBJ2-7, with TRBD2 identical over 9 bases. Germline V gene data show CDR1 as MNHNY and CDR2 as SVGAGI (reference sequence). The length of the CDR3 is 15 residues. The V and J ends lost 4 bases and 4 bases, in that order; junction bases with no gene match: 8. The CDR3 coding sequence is TGTGCCAGCAGTTCCTTTAGCGGGAGTCAGTACGAGCAGTACTTC. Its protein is CASSSFSGSQYEQYF.

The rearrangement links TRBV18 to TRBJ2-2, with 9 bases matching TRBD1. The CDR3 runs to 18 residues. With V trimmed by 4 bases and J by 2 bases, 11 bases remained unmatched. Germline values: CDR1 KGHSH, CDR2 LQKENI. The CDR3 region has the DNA TGTGCCAGCTCACGAGGGACAGGGCCGTATCAAAACACCGGGGAGCTGTTTTTT. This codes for CASSRGTGPYQNTGELFF.

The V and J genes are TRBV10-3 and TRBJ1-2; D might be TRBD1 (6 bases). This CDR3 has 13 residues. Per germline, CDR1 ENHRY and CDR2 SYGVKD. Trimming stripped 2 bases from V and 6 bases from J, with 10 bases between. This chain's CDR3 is CAISEGGRDGYTF. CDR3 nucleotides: TGTGCCATCAGTGAGGGGGGGCGGGATGGCTACACCTTC.

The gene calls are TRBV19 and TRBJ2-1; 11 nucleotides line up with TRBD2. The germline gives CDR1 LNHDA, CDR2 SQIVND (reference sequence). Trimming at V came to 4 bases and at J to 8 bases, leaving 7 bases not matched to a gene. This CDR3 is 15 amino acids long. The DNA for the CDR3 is TGTGCCAGTAGTAATTTACTAGCGGGAGTCGATGAGCAGTTCTTC. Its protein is CASSNLLAGVDEQFF.

The CDR3 DNA reads TGCGCCAGCAGCGGGCATAAAGAGCAGTACTTC. Translated: CASSGHKEQYF. The V gene is TRBV10-2, the J gene TRBJ2-7; D is unclear. The CDR3 is 11 residues long. Germline V gene lookup returns CDR1 WSHSY and CDR2 SAAADI. V was pared by 6 bases and J by 7 bases, with 10 bases between.

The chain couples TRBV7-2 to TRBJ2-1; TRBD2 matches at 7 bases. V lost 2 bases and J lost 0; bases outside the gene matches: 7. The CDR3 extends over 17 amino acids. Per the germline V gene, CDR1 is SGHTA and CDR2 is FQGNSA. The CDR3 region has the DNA TGTGCCAGCAGCTTATTCGCGGGAGCGAGCTCCTACAATGAGCAGTTCTTC. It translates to CASSLFAGASSYNEQFF.

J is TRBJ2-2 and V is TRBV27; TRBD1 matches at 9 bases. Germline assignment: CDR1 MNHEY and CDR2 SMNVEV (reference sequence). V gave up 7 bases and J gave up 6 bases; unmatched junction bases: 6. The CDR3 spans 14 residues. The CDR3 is CASNPTGGAGELFF. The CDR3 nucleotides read TGTGCCAGCAATCCTACAGGGGGCGCCGGGGAGCTGTTTTTT.

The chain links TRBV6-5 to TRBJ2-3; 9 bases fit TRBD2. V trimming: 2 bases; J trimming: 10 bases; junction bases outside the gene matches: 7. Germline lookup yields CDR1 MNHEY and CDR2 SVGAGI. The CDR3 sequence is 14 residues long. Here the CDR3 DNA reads TGTGCCAGCAGTTACGACAGGCGGGGGGGATCGCAGTATTTT. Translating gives CASSYDRRGGSQYF.

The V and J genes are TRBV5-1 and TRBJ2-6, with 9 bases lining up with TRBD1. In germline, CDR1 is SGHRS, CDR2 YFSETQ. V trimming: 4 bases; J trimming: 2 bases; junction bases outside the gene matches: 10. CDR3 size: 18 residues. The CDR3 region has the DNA TGCGCCAGCAGCGCATCGGGACAGGGTGTTGCTGGGGCCAACGTCCTGACTTTC. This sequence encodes CASSASGQGVAGANVLTF.

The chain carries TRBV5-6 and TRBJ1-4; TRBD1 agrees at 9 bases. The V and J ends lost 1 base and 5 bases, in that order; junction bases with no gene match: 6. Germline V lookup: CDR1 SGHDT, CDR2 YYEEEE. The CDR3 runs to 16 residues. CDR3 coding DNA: TGTGCCAGCAGCTTGCGGGGACAGGGAGAGAATGAAAAACTGTTTTTT. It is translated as CASSLRGQGENEKLFF.

CDR3 in DNA: TGTGCCAGCAGCCAAGGGGCGGGACAGGGTATGGAGACCCAGTACTTC. Translating gives CASSQGAGQGMETQYF. The J gene is TRBJ2-5, the V gene TRBV14; 9 bases are a match to TRBD1. The CDR3 length is 16 residues. Germline values: CDR1 SGHDN, CDR2 FVKESK. J gave up 5 bases and V 1 base, and 8 bases lay outside the gene matches.

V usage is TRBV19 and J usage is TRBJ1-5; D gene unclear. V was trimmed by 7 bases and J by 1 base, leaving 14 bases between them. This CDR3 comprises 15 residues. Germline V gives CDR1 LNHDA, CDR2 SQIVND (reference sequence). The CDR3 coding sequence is TGTGCCAGTACCTTGACGACGCACAGCAATCAGCCCCAGCATTTT. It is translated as CASTLTTHSNQPQHF.

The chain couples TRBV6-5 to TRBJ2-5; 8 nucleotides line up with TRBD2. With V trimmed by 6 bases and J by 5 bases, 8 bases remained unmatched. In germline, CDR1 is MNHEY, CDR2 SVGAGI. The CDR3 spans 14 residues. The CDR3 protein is CASRPGRATETQYF. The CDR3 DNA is TGTGCCAGCAGGCCCGGGAGGGCAACGGAGACCCAGTACTTC.

For the CDR3, the DNA is TGTGCCAGCAGCTTAGACGGGGGTTACCAAGAGACCCAGTACTTC. As protein: CASSLDGGYQETQYF. The chain carries TRBV7-2 and TRBJ2-5; D perhaps matches TRBD2 (6 bases). V was pared by 1 base and J by 0 bases, with 9 bases between. The CDR3 covers 15 residues. Germline V lookup: CDR1 SGHTA, CDR2 FQGNSA.

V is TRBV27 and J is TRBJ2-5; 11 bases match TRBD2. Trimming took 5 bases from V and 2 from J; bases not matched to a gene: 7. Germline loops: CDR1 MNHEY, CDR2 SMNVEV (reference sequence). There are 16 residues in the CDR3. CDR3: CASSKRLAGRQETQYF. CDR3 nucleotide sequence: TGTGCCAGCAGTAAACGACTAGCGGGAAGGCAAGAGACCCAGTACTTC.

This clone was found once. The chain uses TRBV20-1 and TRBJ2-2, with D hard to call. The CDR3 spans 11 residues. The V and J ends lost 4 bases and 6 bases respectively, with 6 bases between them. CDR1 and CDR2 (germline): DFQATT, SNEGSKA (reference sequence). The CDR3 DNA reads TGCAGTGCTAAGGGATCCGGGGAGCTGTTTTTT. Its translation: CSAKGSGELFF.

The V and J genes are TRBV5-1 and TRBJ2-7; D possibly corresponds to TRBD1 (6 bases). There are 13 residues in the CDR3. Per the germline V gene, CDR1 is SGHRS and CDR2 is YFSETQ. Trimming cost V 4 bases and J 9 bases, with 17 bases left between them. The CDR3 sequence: CASSHEGDLGQYF. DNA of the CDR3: TGCGCCAGCAGCCATGAGGGGGATTTAGGGCAGTACTTC.